These 10 T cell receptor delta chains originate from one sample sequenced in a study of γδ T cells in repeated Plasmodium falciparum infection. Bulk repertoires came from Vgamma9/Vdelta2+ or Vdelta2-negative gammadelta T cells flow-sorted from PBMC. TCRdb re-identified clones in the multiplex PCR reads via CATT. This sample carries 90,000 or so delta-chain clones, over 0.9% of them seen once, and the ten largest clones take roughly 9.5%. The sequencing sample was made of gamma-delta T cells from blood. The receptors come from a pool of human donors (malaria-infected and uninfected, not separated).

This clone has a handful of counts. This likely traces to a read error, being one base from a far larger clone. The sample holds other DNA sequences that translate to the same CDR3. The V call is TRDV2, the J call TRDJ1, with 13 bases identical to TRDD3. The CDR3 totals 18 residues. Germline values: CDR1 GEAIGNYY, CDR2 EKD. The CDR3 protein is CACDTVLGDTSVTDKLIF. CDR3 nucleotide sequence: TGTGCCTGTGACACAGTACTGGGGGATACGTCCGTCACCGATAAACTTATCTTT.

Of note for this clone: The TCRdb protein, from a much larger clone, departs from this DNA's translation at residue 13, likely by read error; the protein shown derives from the DNA. This chain links TRDV2 with TRDJ1; 10 bases agree with TRDD3. TCRdb lists no J gene, so it was determined here by aligning the DNA to germline. CDR3 length equals 18 residues. Per the germline V gene, CDR1 is GEAIGNYY and CDR2 is EKD. After removal of 0 bases from V and 4 bases from J, the junction contained 13 bases not matched to a gene. CDR3 nucleotide sequence: TGTGCCTGTGACACCGTAATGATGGGGGATACAAACATCGATAAACTCATCTTT. It translates to CACDTVMMGDTNIDKLIF.

This clone has only a few counts. The protein TCRdb gives is from a much larger clone and does not agree with this DNA's translation at residue 8, likely a read error; the protein shown here comes from the DNA. The V gene is TRDV2, the J gene TRDJ1; D may be TRDD3 (5 bases). TCRdb offers no J gene call, so here the DNA was matched to germline to obtain one. V lost 3 bases and J lost 2, with 21 bases in between. The CDR3 consists of 17 residues. Germline V gives CDR1 GEAIGNYY, CDR2 EKD. CDR3 sequence reads: CACDLVLEDSTTDKLIF. CDR3 sequence (DNA): TGTGCCTGTGACCTGGTACTGGAGGATAGCACGACCGATAAACTCATCTTT.

In its sample, this clone was seen a few times. The protein TCRdb lists belongs to a much larger clone and differs from this DNA's translation at residue 4, which points to a read error; the protein shown is made from the DNA. The chain couples TRDV1 to TRDJ2; 9 positions match TRDD3. The J gene, not given by TCRdb, was assigned here from a germline match of the nucleotide sequence. CDR1 and CDR2 from the germline V gene are TSWWSYY and QGS. This CDR3 region has 26 residues. The CDR3 is CALRELALPMKLGDSPSLALTAQLFF. The CDR3 region has the DNA TGTGCTCTTAGGGAACTAGCGCTTCCTATGAAGCTGGGGGATTCTCCTTCCTTAGCTTTGACAGCACAACTCTTCTTT.

This clone appeared many times. The amino acid sequence in TCRdb belongs to a much larger clone and departs from this DNA's translation at residue 13, likely a sequencing read error; the sequence shown is translated from the DNA. The rearrangement uses TRDV2 and TRDJ1; 11 positions match TRDD3. The CDR3 spans 14 residues. CDR1 is GEAIGNYY and CDR2 is EKD in the germline V gene. CDR3 amino acids: CACDPGGYTDKLTF. CDR3 in DNA: TGTGCCTGTGACCCTGGGGGATACACCGATAAACTCACCTTT.

Points on this clone: The TCRdb protein comes from a much larger clone and disagrees with this DNA's translation at residue 8, likely due to a read error; the protein given here is derived from the DNA. This CDR3 reads CAYTLLGFSSWDTRQMFF. The DNA for the CDR3 is TGTGCCTATACTCTCCTGGGGTTCAGCTCCTGGGACACCCGACAGATGTTTTTC. The gene calls are TRDV2 and TRDJ3, with TRDD3 as a possible D gene (6 bases). No J gene is reported in TCRdb; it was inferred here by comparing the DNA with germline. Germline CDR1 is GEAIGNYY and CDR2 is EKD. There are 18 residues in the CDR3. The V and J ends lost 8 bases and 0 bases respectively, with 19 bases between them.

This clone was observed a handful of times. A far larger clone lies a single base away; this is likely a read error. This CDR3 is also generated by other DNA sequences in the sample. No call exists for the J gene, whereas the V gene is TRDV2; the D call in the table, TRDD3, was not verified against the DNA. Germline CDR1 and CDR2: GEAIGNYY and EKD. The CDR3 is 14 amino acids. For the CDR3, the DNA is TGTGCCTGTGACACCGTAGGGGCAACCGATAAGCTCATCTTT. It specifies CACDTVGATDKLIF.

Many counts were recorded for this clone. The chain recombines TRDV1 with TRDJ1; D could derive from TRDD2 or TRDD3 (6 bases each). Trimming removed 8 bases from V and 0 bases from J, with 19 bases in between. CDR3 length: 16 amino acids. Germline V CDR1 and CDR2: TSWWSYY, QGS. CDR3 sequence (DNA): TGTGCTCTTTCCTACCCGGGGATCCCAAACACCGATAAACTCATCTTT. Translated: CALSYPGIPNTDKLIF.

This clone occurred a few times. A much larger clone lies one base from this, so it may be a read error. Other DNA sequences in the sample encode the same CDR3. The chain couples TRDV1 to TRDJ1; the match to TRDD3 covers 10 bases. Germline CDR1 is TSWWSYY and CDR2 is QGS. This CDR3 is built from 24 residues. The CDR3 DNA reads TGTGCTCTTGGTGGGTCACTTCCTACGACAGTAACTGGGGGATTCAAATCGTACACTGATAAACTCATCTTT. Residues: CALGGSLPTTVTGGFKSYTDKLIF.

Concerning this clone itself: TCRdb attributes to this sequence the protein of a much larger clone, which differs from the DNA translation at residue 3; a read error is likely, and the protein displayed is translated from the DNA. The J gene is TRDJ1, the V gene TRDV2, with TRDD3 matching 13 bases. Assignment of the J gene here rests on matching the DNA to germline, because TCRdb gives none. The germline V gene encodes CDR1 GEAIGNYY and CDR2 EKD. This CDR3 has 19 amino acids. The CDR3 reads CARERTGGYAGPYTDKLIF. The CDR3 DNA is TGTGCCCGTGAGCGTACTGGGGGATACGCAGGACCGTACACCGATAAACTCATCTTT.